Listed below are T cell receptor beta chains from one sample, sequenced in a study of beta chain features in type 1 diabetes. This table comes from immunoSEQ multiplex PCR, and its TCRdb copy is limited to in-frame clones, with some not included. The sample contains a few hundred thousand clones, 9.6% of which appear only once. The specimen sequenced was central memory CD4+ T cells from blood. Receptors originate from a man aged 25-40 years with type 1 diabetes. The CDR3 runs from the conserved cysteine through the conserved F or W. The order of the fields is D gene, clone size, V gene, J gene, CDR3 DNA, CDR3 protein. The D gene is left open where the match is weak. Expanded clones are given a class, and other clones once, few, many or no size at all.

>.|many|TRBV2|TRBJ2-7
TGTGCCAGCAGGATCCTTACCTACGAGCAGTACTTC
CASRILTYEQYF
>TRBD1|few|TRBV28|TRBJ2-3
TGTGCCAGCAGTTTATCCGGACAGGGCCCAGATACGCAGTATTTT
CASSLSGQGPDTQYF
>.|.|TRBV7-9|TRBJ2-7
TGTGCCAGCAGCCCCCGGAGGCAACAGGCGGTCGAGCAGTACTTC
CASSPRRQQAVEQYF
>.|many|TRBV19|TRBJ2-6
TGTGCCAGTACGGGACGCTACTCTGGGGCCAACGTCCTGACTTTC
CASTGRYSGANVLTF
>TRBD1|.|TRBV28|TRBJ2-5
TGTGCCAGCAGTCCCGGGACAGAAGCCCGAGAGACCCAGTACTTC
CASSPGTEARETQYF
>.|.|TRBV11-2|TRBJ2-2
TGTGCCAGCAGCTTAGTAGCGGCGAACACCGGGGAGCTGTTTTTT
CASSLVAANTGELFF
>.|once|TRBV14|TRBJ1-2
TGTGCCAGCAGCCAAAGGGCCTACGGCTACACCTTC
CASSQRAYGYTF
>TRBD2|.|TRBV10-3|TRBJ2-3
TGTGCCATCAGTGACGGGGGTAGCGGGGGTGGGGATACGCAGTATTTT
CAISDGGSGGGDTQYF
>.|few|TRBV29-1|TRBJ2-5
TGCAGCGTAGAGGGTGGGAGCCGCAAAGAGACCCAGTACTTC
CSVEGGSRKETQYF
>.|.|TRBV2|TRBJ2-3
TGTGCCAGCAGTGAAAGGCCGGGAGTGAGCACAGATACGCAGTATTTT
CASSERPGVSTDTQYF
>TRBD2|few|TRBV4-3|TRBJ2-5
TGCGCCAGCAGCCTTGGACTAGCGGGGGGACAAGAGACCCAGTACTTC
CASSLGLAGGQETQYF
>TRBD1|.|TRBV5-1|TRBJ2-7
TGCGCCAGCAGCCCAGGGACAGGTACCTACGAGCAGTACTTC
CASSPGTGTYEQYF
>TRBD2|.|TRBV5-1|TRBJ2-7
TGCGCCAGCAGCGCGGGAGGCTCTTCGTATTGGCAGTACTTC
CASSAGGSSYWQYF
>TRBD2|few|TRBV4-3|TRBJ2-3
TGCGCCAGCAGCCAAGCGACTAGCGGGAGGACAGATACGCAGTATTTT
CASSQATSGRTDTQYF
>.|.|TRBV28|TRBJ1-2
TGTGCCAGCAGGCCCCAGGGTCACTATGGCTACACCTTC
CASRPQGHYGYTF
>TRBD2|few|TRBV5-1|TRBJ2-1
TGCGCCAGCAGCCCTCAACTAGCGGGAGGAGAGCAGTTCTTC
CASSPQLAGGEQFF
>.|.|TRBV7-9|TRBJ1-3
TGTGCCAGCAGCTTAGGATTTGCAGGACGCAGGGCTGGAAACACCATATATTTT
CASSLGFAGRRAGNTIYF
>.|many|TRBV5-8|TRBJ2-3
TGTGCCAGCAGTCAGAACTCCCGAACGCAGTATTTT
CASSQNSRTQYF
>.|few|TRBV7-6|TRBJ1-3
TGTGCCAGCAGCTTAGCGGACGCGGGGGTAAACACCATATATTTT
CASSLADAGVNTIYF
>.|few|TRBV19|TRBJ2-6
TGTGCCTCAGAGGGGGGGCGCCTAATTTCTGGGGCCAACGTCCTGACTTTC
CASEGGRLISGANVLTF
>TRBD2|few|TRBV28|TRBJ2-5
TGTGCCAGCAGCCCCCGCACGCGGGAGGGACGGGAGACCCAGTACTTC
CASSPRTREGRETQYF
>.|.|TRBV18|TRBJ2-5
TGTGCCAGCTCACCACCGTCAGCCTCGAGGGAGACCCAGTACTTC
CASSPPSASRETQYF
>TRBD1|few|TRBV7-6|TRBJ1-1
TGTGCCAGCAGCCTAGGACAGGGGCGAGCTTTCTTT
CASSLGQGRAFF
>TRBD1|many|TRBV5-6|TRBJ2-1
TGTGCCAGCAGCTTACAGGGGCGCATTGGCAATGAGCAGTTCTTC
CASSLQGRIGNEQFF
>.|few|TRBV28|TRBJ2-7
TGTGCCAGCAGTTTAGGGGGGCAAGTCTACGAGCAGTACTTC
CASSLGGQVYEQYF
>TRBD1|few|TRBV10-3|TRBJ1-2
TGTGCCATCAGTGACCTCACGGGACAGCTCTATGGCTACACCTTC
CAISDLTGQLYGYTF
>.|.|TRBV21-1|TRBJ1-2
TGTGCCAGCAGCCTTCTGGTCTATGGCTACACCTTC
CASSLLVYGYTF
>TRBD1|.|TRBV6-4|TRBJ2-7
TGTGCCATCAGTCATACAGGGGGCTACGAGCAGTACTTC
CAISHTGGYEQYF
>.|.|TRBV5-1|TRBJ1-2
TGCGCCAGCAGCTTTTCCGGACAGTATGGCTACACCTTC
CASSFSGQYGYTF
>.|few|TRBV5-1|TRBJ2-3
TGCGCCAGCAGCTTGAATGTAGGTGGGGAGGATACGCAGTATTTT
CASSLNVGGEDTQYF